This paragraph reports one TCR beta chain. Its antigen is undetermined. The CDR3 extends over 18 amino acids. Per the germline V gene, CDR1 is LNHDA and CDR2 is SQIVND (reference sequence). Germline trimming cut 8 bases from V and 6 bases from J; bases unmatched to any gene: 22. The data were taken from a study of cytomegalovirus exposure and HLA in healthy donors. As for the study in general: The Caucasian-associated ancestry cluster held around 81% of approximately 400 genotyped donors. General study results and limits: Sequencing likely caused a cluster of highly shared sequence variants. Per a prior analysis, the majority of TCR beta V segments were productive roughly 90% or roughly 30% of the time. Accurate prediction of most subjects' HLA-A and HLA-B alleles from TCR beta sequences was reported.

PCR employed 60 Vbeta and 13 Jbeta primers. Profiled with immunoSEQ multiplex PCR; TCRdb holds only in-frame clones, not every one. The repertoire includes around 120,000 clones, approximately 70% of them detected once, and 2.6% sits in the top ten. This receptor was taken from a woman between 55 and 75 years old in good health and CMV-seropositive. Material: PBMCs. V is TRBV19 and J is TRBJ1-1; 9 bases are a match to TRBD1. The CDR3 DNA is TGTGCCAGTTTCAAATCCGGGACAGGGTTGTCTTTTGGGGCTGAAGCTTTCTTT. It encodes CASFKSGTGLSFGAEAFF. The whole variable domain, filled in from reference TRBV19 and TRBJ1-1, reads DGGITQSPKYLFRKEGQNVTLSCEQNLNHDAMYWYRQDPGQGLRLIYYSQIVNDFQKGDIAEGYSVSREKKESFPLTVTSAQKNPTAFYLCASFKSGTGLSFGAEAFFGQGTRLTVV.